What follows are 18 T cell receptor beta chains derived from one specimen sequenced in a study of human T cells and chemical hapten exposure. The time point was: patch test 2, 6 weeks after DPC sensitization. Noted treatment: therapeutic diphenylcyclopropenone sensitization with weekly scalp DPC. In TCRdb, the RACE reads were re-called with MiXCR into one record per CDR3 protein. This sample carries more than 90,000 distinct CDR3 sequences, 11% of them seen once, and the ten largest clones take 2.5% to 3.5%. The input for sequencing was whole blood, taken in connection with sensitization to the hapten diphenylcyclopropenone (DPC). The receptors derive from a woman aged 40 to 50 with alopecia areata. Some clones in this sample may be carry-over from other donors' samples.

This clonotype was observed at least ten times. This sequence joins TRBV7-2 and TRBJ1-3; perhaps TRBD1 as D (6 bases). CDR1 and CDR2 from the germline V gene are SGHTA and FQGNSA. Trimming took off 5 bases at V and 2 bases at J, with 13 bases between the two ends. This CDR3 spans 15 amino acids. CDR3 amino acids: CASSPGTLPGNTIYF. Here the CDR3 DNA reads TGTGCCAGCAGCCCTGGGACATTACCTGGAAACACCATATATTTT.

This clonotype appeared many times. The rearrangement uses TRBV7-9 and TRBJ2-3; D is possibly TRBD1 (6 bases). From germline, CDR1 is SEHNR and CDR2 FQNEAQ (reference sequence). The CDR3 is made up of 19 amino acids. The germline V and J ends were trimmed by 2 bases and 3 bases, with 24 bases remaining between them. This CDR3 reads CASSLYSYGQGPRTDTQYF. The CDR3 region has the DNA TGTGCCAGCAGCTTATATTCCTACGGGCAGGGGCCCCGAACAGATACGCAGTATTTT.

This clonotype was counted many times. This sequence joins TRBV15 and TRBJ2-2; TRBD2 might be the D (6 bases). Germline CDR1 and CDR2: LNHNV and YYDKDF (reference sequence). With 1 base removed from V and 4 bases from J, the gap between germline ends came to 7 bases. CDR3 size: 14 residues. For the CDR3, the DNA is TGTGCCACCAGCAGAGTGGGGGGCACCGGGGAGCTGTTTTTT. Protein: CATSRVGGTGELFF.

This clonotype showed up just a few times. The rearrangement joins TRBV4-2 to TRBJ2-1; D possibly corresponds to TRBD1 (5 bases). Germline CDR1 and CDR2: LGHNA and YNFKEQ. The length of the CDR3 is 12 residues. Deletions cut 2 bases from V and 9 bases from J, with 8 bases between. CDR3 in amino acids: CASSQIGAEQFF. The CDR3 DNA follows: TGTGCCAGCAGCCAAATTGGGGCTGAGCAGTTCTTC.

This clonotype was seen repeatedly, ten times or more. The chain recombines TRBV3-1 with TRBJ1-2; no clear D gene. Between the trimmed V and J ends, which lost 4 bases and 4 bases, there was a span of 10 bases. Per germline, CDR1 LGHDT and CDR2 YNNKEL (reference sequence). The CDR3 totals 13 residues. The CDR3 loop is CASSPRETYGYTF. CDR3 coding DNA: TGTGCCAGCAGCCCCCGGGAGACCTATGGCTACACCTTC.

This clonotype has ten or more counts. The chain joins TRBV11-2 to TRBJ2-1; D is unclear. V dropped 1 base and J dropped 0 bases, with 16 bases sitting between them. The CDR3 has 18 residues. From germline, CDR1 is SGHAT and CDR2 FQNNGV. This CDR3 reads CASSLALTVLSSYNEQFF. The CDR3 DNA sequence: TGTGCCAGCAGCTTAGCTCTCACAGTCCTTAGCTCCTACAATGAGCAGTTCTTC.

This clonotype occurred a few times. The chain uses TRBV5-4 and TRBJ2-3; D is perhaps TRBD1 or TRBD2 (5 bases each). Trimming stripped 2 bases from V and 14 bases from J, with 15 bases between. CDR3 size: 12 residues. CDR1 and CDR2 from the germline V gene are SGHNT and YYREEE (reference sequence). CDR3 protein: CASSFPGRSPYF. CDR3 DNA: TGTGCCAGCAGCTTTCCGGGACGTTCGCCGTATTTT.

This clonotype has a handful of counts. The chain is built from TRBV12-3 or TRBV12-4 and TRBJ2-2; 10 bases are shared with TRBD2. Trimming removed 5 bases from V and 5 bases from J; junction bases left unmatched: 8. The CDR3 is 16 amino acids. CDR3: CASSPSGAGGTGELFF. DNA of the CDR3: TGTGCCAGCAGTCCTTCGGGAGCGGGGGGGACCGGGGAGCTGTTTTTT.

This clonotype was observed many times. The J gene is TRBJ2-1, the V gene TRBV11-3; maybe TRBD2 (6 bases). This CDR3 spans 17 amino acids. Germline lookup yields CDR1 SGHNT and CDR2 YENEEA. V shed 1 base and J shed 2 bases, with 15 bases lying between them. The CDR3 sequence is CASSLGGAGITYNEQFF. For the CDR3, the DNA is TGTGCCAGCAGCTTAGGAGGGGCGGGAATTACCTACAATGAGCAGTTCTTC. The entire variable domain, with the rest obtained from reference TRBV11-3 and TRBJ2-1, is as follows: EAGVVQSPRYKIIEKKQPVAFWCNPISGHNTLYWYLQNLGQGPELLIRYENEEAVDDSQLPKDRFSAERLKGVDSTLKIQPAELGDSAVYLCASSLGGAGITYNEQFFGPGTRLTVL.

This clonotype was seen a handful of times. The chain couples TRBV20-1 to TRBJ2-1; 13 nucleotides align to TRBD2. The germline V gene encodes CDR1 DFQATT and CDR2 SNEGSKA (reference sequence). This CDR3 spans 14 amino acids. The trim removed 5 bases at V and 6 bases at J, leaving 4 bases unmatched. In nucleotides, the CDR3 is TGCAGTGCTGTGACTAGCGGGGGGACCAATGAGCAGTTCTTC. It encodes CSAVTSGGTNEQFF.

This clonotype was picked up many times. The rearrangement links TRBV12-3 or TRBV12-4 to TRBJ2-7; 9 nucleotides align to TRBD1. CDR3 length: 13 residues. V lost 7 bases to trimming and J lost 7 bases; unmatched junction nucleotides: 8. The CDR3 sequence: CASTPGQGREQYF. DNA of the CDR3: TGTGCCAGCACACCGGGACAGGGACGAGAGCAGTACTTC.

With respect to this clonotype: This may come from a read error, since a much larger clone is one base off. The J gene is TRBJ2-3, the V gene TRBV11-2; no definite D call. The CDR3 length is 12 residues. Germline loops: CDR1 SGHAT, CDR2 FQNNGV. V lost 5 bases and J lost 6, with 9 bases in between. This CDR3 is CASSPAGDTQYF. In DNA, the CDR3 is TGTGCCAGCAGCCCGGCCGGGGATACGCAGTATTTT. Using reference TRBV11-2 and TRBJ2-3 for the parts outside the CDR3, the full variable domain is EAGVAQSPRYKIIEKRQSVAFWCNPISGHATLYWYQQILGQGPKLLIQFQNNGVVDDSQLPKDRFSAERLKGVDSTLKIQPAKLEDSAVYLCASSPAGDTQYFGPGTRLTVL.

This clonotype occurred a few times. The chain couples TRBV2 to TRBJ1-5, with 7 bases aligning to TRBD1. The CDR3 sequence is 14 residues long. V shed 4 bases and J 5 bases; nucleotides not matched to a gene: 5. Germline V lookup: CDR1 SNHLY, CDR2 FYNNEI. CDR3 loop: CASSGQGRDQPQHF. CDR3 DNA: TGTGCCAGCAGTGGACAGGGTCGGGATCAGCCCCAGCATTTT.

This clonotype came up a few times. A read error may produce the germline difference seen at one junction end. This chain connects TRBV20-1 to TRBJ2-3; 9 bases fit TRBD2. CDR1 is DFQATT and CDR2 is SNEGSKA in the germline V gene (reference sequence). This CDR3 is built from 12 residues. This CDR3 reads CRASGGTDTQYF. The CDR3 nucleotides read TGCAGAGCTAGCGGGGGCACAGATACGCAGTATTTT.

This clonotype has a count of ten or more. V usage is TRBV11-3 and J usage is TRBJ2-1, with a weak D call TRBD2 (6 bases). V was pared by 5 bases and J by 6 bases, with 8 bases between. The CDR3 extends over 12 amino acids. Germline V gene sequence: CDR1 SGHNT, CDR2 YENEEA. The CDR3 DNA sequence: TGTGCCAGCAGCCCGGGGGTCAATGAGCAGTTCTTC. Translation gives CASSPGVNEQFF. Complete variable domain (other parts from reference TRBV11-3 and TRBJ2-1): EAGVVQSPRYKIIEKKQPVAFWCNPISGHNTLYWYLQNLGQGPELLIRYENEEAVDDSQLPKDRFSAERLKGVDSTLKIQPAELGDSAVYLCASSPGVNEQFFGPGTRLTVL.

The CDR3 nucleotides are TGTGCCAGCAGCTCTCATGGGGCAACTGAAGCTTTCTTT. Translated: CASSSHGATEAFF. The chain recombines TRBV11-2 with TRBJ1-1, with D perhaps TRBD1 (5 bases). The CDR3 is 13 amino acids. Trimming took 4 bases from V and 5 from J, leaving 11 bases between them. Germline V lookup: CDR1 SGHAT, CDR2 FQNNGV.

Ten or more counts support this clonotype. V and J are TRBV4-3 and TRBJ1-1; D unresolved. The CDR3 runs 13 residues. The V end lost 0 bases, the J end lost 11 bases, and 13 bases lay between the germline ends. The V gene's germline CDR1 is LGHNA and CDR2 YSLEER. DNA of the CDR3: TGCGCCAGCAGCCAAGACTGGGAACGTCAGGCTTTCTTT. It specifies CASSQDWERQAFF.

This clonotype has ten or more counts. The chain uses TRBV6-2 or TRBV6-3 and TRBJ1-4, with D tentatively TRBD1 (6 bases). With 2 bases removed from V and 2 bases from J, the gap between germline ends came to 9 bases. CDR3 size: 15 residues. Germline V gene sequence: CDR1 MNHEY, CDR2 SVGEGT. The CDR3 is CASSYGGATNEKLFF. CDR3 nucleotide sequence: TGTGCCAGCAGTTACGGGGGCGCGACTAATGAAAAACTGTTTTTT.